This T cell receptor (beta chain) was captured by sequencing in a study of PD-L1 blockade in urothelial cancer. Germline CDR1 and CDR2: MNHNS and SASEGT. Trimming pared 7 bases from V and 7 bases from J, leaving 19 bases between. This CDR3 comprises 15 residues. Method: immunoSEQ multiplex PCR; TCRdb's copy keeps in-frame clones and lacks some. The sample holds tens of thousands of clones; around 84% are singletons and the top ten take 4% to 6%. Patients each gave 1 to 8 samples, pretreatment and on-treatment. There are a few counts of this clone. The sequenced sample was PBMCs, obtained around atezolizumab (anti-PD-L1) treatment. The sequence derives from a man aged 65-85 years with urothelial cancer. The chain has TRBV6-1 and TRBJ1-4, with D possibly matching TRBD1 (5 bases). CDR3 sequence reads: CASTEGGGAREKLFF. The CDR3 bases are TGTGCCAGCACCGAGGGTGGAGGGGCCCGTGAAAAACTGTTTTTT.